The clone carrying this TCR beta chain was observed a few times. Its antigen is not identified. Time point specified: cycle 4 day 1 (C4D1), after about 6 weeks of nivolumab. Following autologous stem cell transplantation, relapse occurred in every patient, and exposure to brentuximab vedotin varied. Reported best responses ranged across complete response, partial response or progressive disease. This specimen comes from a study of PD-1 blockade in classical Hodgkin lymphoma. In the study overall: Nivolumab dosed at 3 mg/kg went to patients intravenously every 2 weeks. Study-wide points: Newly diagnosed patients and complete responders had comparable diversity at baseline. The repertoire differences lack a defined cause, possibly disease activity or prior therapy.

The method was immunoSEQ multiplex PCR; TCRdb's version includes in-frame clones alone and lacks a portion of them. Of 50,000 to 65,000 clones in the sample, about 90% were seen once. Trimming removed 2 bases at V and 1 base at J, with 10 bases between. Germline lookup yields CDR1 MRHNA and CDR2 SNTAGT. The CDR3 contains 15 residues. The specimen comprised peripheral blood mononuclear cells (PBMCs), sampled before the fourth cycle of nivolumab. This rearrangement joins TRBV6-4 to TRBJ2-3; D perhaps matches TRBD2 (6 bases). This TCR came from a human donor with classical Hodgkin lymphoma. The CDR3 region has the DNA TGTGCCAGCAGTGACGGAGGCGGGGGCACAGATACGCAGTATTTT. This encodes CASSDGGGGTDTQYF.